Below, one T cell receptor beta chain is given with its context. The antigen it recognizes is unknown. No base quality information exists; no much larger clone differs at one position. The data derive from a study of cytomegalovirus exposure and HLA in healthy donors (dated by TCRdb to about 2017). Notes on the research overall: According to a later analysis, one platform produced both the 100 to 150 validation repertoires and the approximately 660 repertoires of the first cohort. The study was designed to test whether signatures of past pathogen exposure could be identified by cataloging public T cell receptors. Along with the roughly 670-subject first cohort, a separate validation cohort of about 110 different subjects was used. High-throughput TCR immunosequencing, statistical association of individual TCRs with disease status, and machine learning were combined to predict cytomegalovirus infection status. Findings and caveats that apply to the study as a whole: A later analysis found that TCRs clustered in the first cohort also tended to co-occur in the 95 to 150 validation repertoires, with 94% of cluster scores above 0. The authors suggested that the approach could potentially be generalized to other disease states and immunological phenotypes. While some public TCRs were present in many individuals, most TCR sequences turned up only very rarely across donors. In the study, approximately 150 TCR beta chains were listed as associated with cytomegalovirus. A later analysis lacked HLA typing for the validation cohort, so it scored co-occurrence in that cohort across all 110 or so repertoires. Cytomegalovirus status was reported to be diagnosed by the classifier with high specificity and sensitivity in both the original and validation cohorts. In vitro tests confirmed that a few of the cytomegalovirus-associated TCR beta chains recognize cytomegalovirus antigens.

Library creation used the immunoSEQ multiplex PCR assay. The source study handled its data this way. A statistical classification framework was developed to diagnose cytomegalovirus status using the catalog of TCR beta chain sequences. TCRdb took this table from immuneACCESS and kept in-frame rearrangements with V and J called. Such tables lack part of the clones; where checked against another copy, unresolved V genes explain under half of the gap, and the rest is unexplained. The V and J calls and clone size come from that table; D and trimming were worked out from the DNA. The sample table records 120,000 to 150,000 clones; about 86% of these occur just once. The ten largest clones take up approximately 3% of the sample. Separate from the roughly 650-subject first cohort, the validation cohort of 90 to 150 subjects was the group to which the donors belonged. Via the germline V gene, CDR1 is LGHNA and CDR2 YSLEER. Trimming costs V 3 bases and J 1 base, and their ends lie 12 bases apart. The cysteine opens and the phenylalanine closes a CDR3 of 15 amino acids. Only CDR3 DNA remains: 45 bases, in frame from the first base.

The V and J segments used are TRBV4-3 and TRBJ1-1, with the D gene too uncertain to name. The sample taken for sequencing was PBMCs. This clonotype was sampled from a man younger than 30 in good health and CMV-seronegative. The DNA is TGCGCCAGCAGCCACCTGCTGACGGGGAACACTGAAGCTTTCTTT. Its translation is CASSHLLTGNTEAFF.